This TCR beta chain was sequenced for a study of blood T cells in healthy people across ages. The authors ran a second PCR of 7 to 11 cycles using a sample-barcoded 5' primer and a J-beta primer mix. TCRdb processed the 5' RACE reads anew with MiXCR; each CDR3 protein has one entry. Of about 590,000 distinct CDR3 sequences in the sample, about 30% were seen once. In germline, CDR1 is SGHTA, CDR2 FQGNSA. V was clipped by 1 base and J by 2 bases; unmatched bases: 6. This CDR3 contains 18 residues. This clonotype was seen many times. Sequenced material: blood. The sequence was collected from a woman at least 80 years old in good health. The chain is built from TRBV7-2 and TRBJ2-3; 13 bases agree with TRBD2. In DNA, the CDR3 is TGTGCCAGCAGCTTAGGACTAGCGGGGGGCCGATACACAGATACGCAGTATTTT. It translates to CASSLGLAGGRYTDTQYF.